This record concerns one TCR beta chain sequence. The antigen is not known. The treatment here: around 19 received Ad26.COV2.S at low or high dose, single or two shots; several received placebo; per-sample allocation not given. Day 63 following the first vaccine or placebo injection was when the samples were taken. The sample came from a Boston adult aged 18-55 years. This entry belongs to a study of Ad26.COV2.S vaccination and SARS-CoV-2 variants. Study-level results: TCR breadth and depth estimates may have understated total T cell responses. Vaccinated individuals (as opposed to placebo recipients) had higher spike-specific TCR breadth.

Germline values: CDR1 KGHDR, CDR2 SFDVKD. Trimming shortened V by 2 bases and J by 7 bases, and 10 bases separated the two germline ends. The CDR3 sequence is 13 residues long. Assay: immunoSEQ multiplex PCR; the TCRdb copy retains only in-frame clones and omits some. This sample has about 330,000 clones, with under 90% found just once. The rearrangement uses TRBV24-1 and TRBJ1-1; D may be TRBD1 (5 bases). Sequencing was performed on peripheral blood, taken in a trial of Ad26.COV2.S vaccine versus placebo. This sequence originates from a person between 18 and 59 years old who received the Ad26.COV2.S COVID-19 vaccine or a placebo. CDR3 loop: CATSDSDSREAFF. CDR3 coding DNA: TGTGCCACCAGTGATTCTGACAGTCGTGAAGCTTTCTTT.